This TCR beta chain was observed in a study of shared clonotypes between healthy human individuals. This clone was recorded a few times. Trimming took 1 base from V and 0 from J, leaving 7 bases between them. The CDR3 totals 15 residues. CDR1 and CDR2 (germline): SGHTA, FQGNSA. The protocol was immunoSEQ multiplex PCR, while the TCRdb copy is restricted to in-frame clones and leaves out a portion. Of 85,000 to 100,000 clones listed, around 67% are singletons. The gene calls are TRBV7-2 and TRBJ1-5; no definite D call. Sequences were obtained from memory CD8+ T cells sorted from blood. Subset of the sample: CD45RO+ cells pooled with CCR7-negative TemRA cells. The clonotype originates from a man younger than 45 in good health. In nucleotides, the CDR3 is TGTGCCAGCAGCTTAGAAGGATTTAGCAATCAGCCCCAGCATTTT. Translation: CASSLEGFSNQPQHF.